The T cell receptor beta chain under discussion was sequenced for a study of T cells after yellow fever vaccination. Study-level background: SMART-Seq v4 Ultra Low Input prepared the low-cell-number fractions.

The 5'RACE template-switching step produced TCR cDNA and added a universal primer site and UMIs. TCRdb re-called the 5' RACE reads through MiXCR, storing one row per CDR3 protein. The repertoire holds some 600,000 distinct CDR3 sequences, with 12% as singletons. General observations from the study: The study noted that FACS-sorted repertoires could contain abundant clonotypes contaminating from the bulk population.

With respect to this clonotype: The antigen is not known.

Germline loops: CDR1 KGHDR, CDR2 SFDVKD. The CDR3 extends over 15 amino acids. V was clipped by 4 bases and J by 5 bases; unmatched bases: 3. The specimen comprised PBMCs, sampled on the day of the yellow fever booster vaccination. The TCR was taken from a man aged 30 to 45 who received the YFV17D yellow fever vaccine. This chain links TRBV24-1 with TRBJ2-2; 10 bases line up with TRBD2. The CDR3 loop reads CATSDQTSGTGELFF. CDR3 coding DNA: TGTGCCACCAGTGACCAGACTAGCGGGACCGGGGAGCTGTTTTTT.